This T cell receptor beta chain stems from a study of blood T cell repertoires in COVID-19. Study overall: In each case, the material was cDNA or gDNA derived from T cells, B-cell-depleted T cells, or PBMCs.

This clone was found a few times. This CDR3 is built from 13 residues. V shed 7 bases and J shed 6 bases, with 15 bases lying between them. Germline-derived CDR1 and CDR2 are MNHEY and SVGAGI. As processed by the authors: Reference gene primers were amplified, and this amplification served to estimate nucleated cell counts. Only in-frame clones appear in the TCRdb table, and some are missing; sequencing was by immunoSEQ multiplex PCR. That table furnishes V, J and clone size, whereas the DNA furnished D and trimming. The table has approximately 250,000 clones, 88% seen once. Recruitment covered some 25 US areas and drew participants whose ages spanned roughly 18 to 100 years. Within 2 weeks of study entry, exposed participants had contacted a PCR-confirmed or clinician-diagnosed COVID-19 case.

The V gene is TRBV6-5, the J gene TRBJ1-1; D not resolved. The sequenced sample was PBMCs or T cells enriched from blood (not recorded which). The TCR was taken from a woman aged 40 to 50 who had been exposed to COVID-19. CDR3 sequence reads: CASTNHNDAEAFF. The CDR3 DNA reads as TGTGCCAGCACCAACCACAACGATGCTGAAGCTTTCTTT.